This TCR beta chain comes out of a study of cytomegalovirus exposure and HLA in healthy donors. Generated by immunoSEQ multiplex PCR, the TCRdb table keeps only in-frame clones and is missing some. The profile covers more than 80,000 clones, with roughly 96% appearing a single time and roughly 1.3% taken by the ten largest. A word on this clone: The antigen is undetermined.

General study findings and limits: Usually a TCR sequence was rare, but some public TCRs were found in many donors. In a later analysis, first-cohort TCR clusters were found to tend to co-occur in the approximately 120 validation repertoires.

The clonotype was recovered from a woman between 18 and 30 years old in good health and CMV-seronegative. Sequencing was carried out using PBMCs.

Here the CDR3 reads CASSPTFYEQYF. For the CDR3, the DNA is TGTGCCAGCTCACCGACATTTTACGAGCAGTACTTC. The V gene is TRBV18, the J gene TRBJ2-7; the D is unclear. In germline, CDR1 is KGHSH, CDR2 LQKENI. This CDR3 contains 12 residues. The V end lost 3 bases, the J end lost 4 bases, and 7 bases lay between the germline ends.